The 12 T cell receptor beta chains given below trace back to one sample, sequenced in a study of blood T cell repertoires in COVID-19. TCRdb keeps only in-frame clones here, not all; method: immunoSEQ multiplex PCR. This table holds about 99,000 clones, around 84% found once. Specimen: peripheral blood. The receptors stem from an older man with active or convalescent COVID-19.

The chain links TRBV5-6 to TRBJ2-3, with TRBD2 matching 12 bases. From germline, CDR1 is SGHDT and CDR2 YYEEEE. V dropped 0 bases and J dropped 2; count of bases not matched to a gene: 7. The CDR3 loop spans 18 amino acids. CDR3: CASSLVWLAGGYTDTQYF. Written as DNA, the CDR3 is TGTGCCAGCAGCTTGGTGTGGCTAGCGGGGGGGTACACAGATACGCAGTATTTT.

The chain links TRBV12-3 or TRBV12-4 to TRBJ1-2; a possible D gene is TRBD1 (5 bases). This CDR3 spans 13 amino acids. V lost 1 base and J 8 bases, leaving 11 bases between the germline ends. CDR3 residues: CASSLGGFGGYTF. The CDR3, as DNA: TGTGCCAGCAGTTTAGGGGGCTTCGGAGGCTACACCTTC.

The rearrangement links TRBV14 to TRBJ2-3; 8 nucleotides agree with TRBD1. Germline loops: CDR1 SGHDN, CDR2 FVKESK. The CDR3 loop spans 15 amino acids. J was trimmed by 1 base and V by 4 bases; bases with no gene match: 4. The CDR3 protein is CASSPGTGRTDTQYF. The CDR3 bases are TGTGCCAGCAGCCCCGGGACAGGCCGCACAGATACGCAGTATTTT.

V is TRBV3-1 (or the pseudogene TRBV3-2) and J is TRBJ2-5; TRBD1 matches at 9 bases. Germline V gene data show CDR1 as LGHDT and CDR2 as YNNKEL (reference sequence). The CDR3 totals 16 residues. V shed 3 bases, J shed 5 bases, and the junction held 10 bases outside the gene matches. Here the CDR3 DNA reads TGTGCCAGCAGCCACCCCGGGACAGGGAGAGGGGAGACCCAGTACTTC. It yields the protein CASSHPGTGRGETQYF.

The CDR3 here is CASSNSRGGLHNEQFF. The CDR3, as DNA: TGTGCCAGCAGCAACTCTCGGGGGGGCCTCCACAATGAGCAGTTCTTC. The chain has TRBV5-4 and TRBJ2-1; 8 nucleotides align to TRBD2. The CDR3 loop spans 16 amino acids. Per germline, CDR1 SGHNT and CDR2 YYREEE (reference sequence). The V and J ends lost 4 bases and 5 bases, in that order; junction bases with no gene match: 11.

The chain employs TRBV24-1 and TRBJ2-5; 7 nucleotides line up with TRBD2. Trimming took 9 bases from V and 2 from J; bases not matched to a gene: 5. Per the germline V gene, CDR1 is KGHDR and CDR2 is SFDVKD. CDR3 length: 13 residues. The CDR3 region has the DNA TGTGCCACCGGACGGGGGGATCAAGAGACCCAGTACTTC. Translation: CATGRGDQETQYF.

The gene calls are TRBV20-1 and TRBJ1-2, with D maybe TRBD1 (5 bases). The CDR3 length is 9 residues. The germline gives CDR1 DFQATT, CDR2 SNEGSKA (reference sequence). The V end was cut by 5 bases, the J end by 14 bases, with 12 bases between. The CDR3 loop is CSAPRGTTF. The DNA of the CDR3 is TGCAGTGCTCCTCGGGGGACGACCTTC.

V usage is TRBV2 and J usage is TRBJ1-4; D remains unclear. V was cut by 8 bases and J by 2 bases, with 6 bases left in between. Germline V lookup: CDR1 SNHLY, CDR2 FYNNEI. This CDR3 region has 12 residues. The CDR3 DNA reads as TGTGCCAGCGAGGTTACTAATGAAAAACTGTTTTTT. Amino acids: CASEVTNEKLFF.

This chain uses TRBV6-1 with TRBJ1-6; D might be TRBD1 (5 bases). This CDR3 comprises 16 residues. Trimming pared 3 bases from V and 6 bases from J, leaving 15 bases between. In germline, CDR1 is MNHNS, CDR2 SASEGT. CDR3 residues: CASSDPGDSSNSPLHF. CDR3 nucleotides: TGTGCCAGCAGTGACCCCGGAGACAGTAGTAATTCACCCCTCCACTTT.

This rearrangement joins TRBV27 to TRBJ2-3; maybe TRBD1 (6 bases). Germline V gene sequence: CDR1 MNHEY, CDR2 SMNVEV (reference sequence). CDR3 length: 15 residues. Trimming removed 5 bases from V and 0 bases from J, with 12 bases in between. CDR3 loop: CASSMPGHSTDTQYF. The DNA of the CDR3 is TGTGCCAGCAGTATGCCGGGACACAGCACAGATACGCAGTATTTT.

The chain employs TRBV7-2 and TRBJ2-2, with 10 nucleotides matching TRBD2. Germline lookup yields CDR1 SGHTA and CDR2 FQGNSA. CDR3 length: 16 amino acids. The junction had 4 bases not matched to a gene; V was cut back by 2 bases and J by 4 bases. The CDR3 DNA follows: TGTGCCAGCAGCTTAAGAGCGGGGGGGACCACCGGGGAGCTGTTTTTT. It specifies CASSLRAGGTTGELFF.

This chain links TRBV7-2 with TRBJ2-3; no reliable D call. The CDR3 consists of 11 residues. V shed 3 bases and J shed 6 bases, with 4 bases lying between them. The V gene's germline CDR1 is SGHTA and CDR2 FQGNSA. The CDR3 spells CASSFRDTQYF. The CDR3 bases are TGTGCCAGCAGCTTTCGGGATACGCAGTATTTT. Full variable domain (remainder filled in from reference TRBV7-2 and TRBJ2-3): GAGVSQSPSNKVTEKGKDVELRCDPISGHTALYWYRQSLGQGLEFLIYFQGNSAPDKSGLPSDRFSAERTGGSVSTLTIQRTQQEDSAVYLCASSFRDTQYFGPGTRLTVL.